A selection of T cell receptor beta chains follows, all from one sample in a study of cytomegalovirus exposure and HLA in healthy donors. This table comes from immunoSEQ multiplex PCR, and its TCRdb copy is limited to in-frame clones, with some not included. Of over 150,000 clones listed, roughly four fifths are singletons. Sequenced sample: PBMCs. The receptors originated from a woman in her fifties or sixties in good health and CMV-seronegative. Each CDR3 is given with its conserved first and last residue. Fields, in order: V gene, CDR3 protein.

TRBV7-8 CASSLRDSPYEQYF
TRBV5-4 CASSFLENEQFF
TRBV19 CASGQGPSSGNEQFF
TRBV28 CASTPRDSLIKGYTF
TRBV27 CASSSWRKETQYF
TRBV28 CASSLPTGHEQYF
TRBV30 CAWSVRDSNQPQHF
TRBV19 CASSIGSGNTEAFF
TRBV19 CASSIDHRQPQHF
TRBV6-5 CASSYSELGYEQYF
TRBV6-1 CASIPGLAGYNEQFF
TRBV4-1 CASRPGTGDEQFF
TRBV4-3 CASSQTTGLYGYTF
TRBV14 CASSLGTPDEQFF
TRBV18 CASSLERATNEKLFF
TRBV30 CAWSVQQGGFTEAFF
TRBV10-3 CAIRRDVDEQYF
TRBV10-2 CASIGLNTEAFF
TRBV29-1 CSVADRVLGPLAKNIQYF
TRBV25-1 CASGGVPRETQYF
TRBV7-2 CASSLEAFGAQHF
TRBV10-3 CAISLEGNQPQHF
TRBV6-5 CASSSPSGRNTEAFF
TRBV5-4 CASSLAQGLGYGYTF
TRBV5-8 CASSKFTSVSYNEQFF
TRBV18 CASSTRDSSTTNYGYTF
TRBV5-1 CASSPPPRDSPLHF
TRBV28 CASSPLSYEQYF
TRBV21-1 CAPAPGRNTEAFF
TRBV7-6 CASSLEQGGRYEQYF
TRBV7-2 CASSSLGALSGNTIYF
TRBV5-1 CASRRNIGQDYGYTF
TRBV9 CASSPDTGELFF
TRBV7-2 CASSLLGQANTGELFF
TRBV7-8 CASSSAPGRKAGNEQFF
TRBV11-2 CASSPGGTEAFF
TRBV18 CASSPPSSSYNEQFF
TRBV7-2 CASSLSQGGPYEQYF
TRBV28 CASSITGGGQPQHF
TRBV9 CASSADRNTIYF
TRBV28 CAITGQRDYNEQFF
TRBV5-8 CASSLDMDNLSYEQYF
TRBV27 CASSSRTGVYNEQFF
TRBV2 CASSRPLGQGGEQYF
TRBV5-8 CASSLSGYSNQPQHF
TRBV7-2 CASSLDKNYGYTF
TRBV5-6 CASSLSGGYYEQYF
TRBV7-2 CASTRTGRYGYTF
TRBV28 CASRKPGIYGYTF
TRBV5-1 CASSPDRAGNIQYF
TRBV27 CASGKRRGQTSYEQYF
TRBV4-3 CASSRTGRTGELFF
TRBV11-3 CASSLGLAATDTQYF
TRBV19 CASSIDGLGLAALNEQFF
TRBV27 CASSLSREPVYEQYF